Ten or more counts support the clone carrying this TCR beta chain. MiXCR, applied by TCRdb to the RT-PCR reads, yields one record per CDR3 protein. Here the sample spans 20,000 or so distinct CDR3 sequences, about 30% being singletons. These data are taken from a study of patients and donors after allogeneic stem cell transplantation. The sample was blood, either unsorted or a sorted T cell fraction (not recorded which). The sequence derives from a human donor who was either an allogeneic HSCT recipient or a stem cell or donor lymphocyte infusion donor (not recorded which). It is not recorded whose cells these are; they may come from a transplant donor.

The CDR3 DNA sequence: TGCAGCGTTGAAGGTGGACTTAACACCGGGGAGCTGTTTTTT. This codes for CSVEGGLNTGELFF. The V gene is TRBV29-1, the J gene TRBJ2-2; D is possibly TRBD2 (5 bases). Germline CDR1 is SQVTM and CDR2 is ANQGSEA. Trimming left V 1 base short and J 2 bases short, with 8 bases between. This CDR3 has 14 residues.